This T cell receptor beta chain appears in the sequencing data of a study of cytomegalovirus exposure and HLA in healthy donors. In the case of this clone: Its target is not known.

Germline CDR1 and CDR2: SGHTA and FQGNSA. The CDR3 is 16 residues long. V was clipped by 3 bases and J by 0 bases, with 12 bases between them. PCR involved 60 Vbeta and 13 Jbeta primers. This table comes from immunoSEQ multiplex PCR, and its TCRdb copy is limited to in-frame clones, with some not included. The data show 150,000 or so clones, more than 65% seen once. Study results and caveats: An analysis done earlier found most TCR beta V segments productive about 87% or about 30% of the time.

Sequencing was performed on PBMCs. The receptor was derived from a man aged 25 to 40 in good health and CMV-seronegative. This sequence joins TRBV7-2 and TRBJ1-3; a weak D match, TRBD1 (5 bases). This CDR3 reads CASSFGQILSGNTIYF. In DNA, the CDR3 is TGTGCCAGCAGCTTTGGACAAATCCTCTCTGGAAACACCATATATTTT. Using reference TRBV7-2 and TRBJ1-3 for the parts outside the CDR3, the full variable domain is GAGVSQSPSNKVTEKGKDVELRCDPISGHTALYWYRQSLGQGLEFLIYFQGNSAPDKSGLPSDRFSAERTGGSVSTLTIQRTQQEDSAVYLCASSFGQILSGNTIYFGEGSWLTVV.